This T cell receptor (beta chain) was identified in a study of blood T cell repertoires in COVID-19. Measured with immunoSEQ multiplex PCR; TCRdb has only the in-frame clones, and not every one. The table includes about 410,000 clones, approximately 90% detected once. Trimming pared 1 base from V and 0 bases from J, leaving 10 bases between. CDR3 length equals 16 residues. CDR1 and CDR2 (germline): MGHRA, YSYEKL. This sequence was found in a woman between 40 and 50 years old with COVID-19, enrolled during active disease. The chain uses TRBV4-1 and TRBJ2-4; a weak D match, TRBD1 (5 bases). The sample comprised peripheral blood. In DNA form, the CDR3 reads TGCGCCAGCAGCCAAGCGACAGATTTAGCCAAAAACATTCAGTACTTC. Residues: CASSQATDLAKNIQYF.